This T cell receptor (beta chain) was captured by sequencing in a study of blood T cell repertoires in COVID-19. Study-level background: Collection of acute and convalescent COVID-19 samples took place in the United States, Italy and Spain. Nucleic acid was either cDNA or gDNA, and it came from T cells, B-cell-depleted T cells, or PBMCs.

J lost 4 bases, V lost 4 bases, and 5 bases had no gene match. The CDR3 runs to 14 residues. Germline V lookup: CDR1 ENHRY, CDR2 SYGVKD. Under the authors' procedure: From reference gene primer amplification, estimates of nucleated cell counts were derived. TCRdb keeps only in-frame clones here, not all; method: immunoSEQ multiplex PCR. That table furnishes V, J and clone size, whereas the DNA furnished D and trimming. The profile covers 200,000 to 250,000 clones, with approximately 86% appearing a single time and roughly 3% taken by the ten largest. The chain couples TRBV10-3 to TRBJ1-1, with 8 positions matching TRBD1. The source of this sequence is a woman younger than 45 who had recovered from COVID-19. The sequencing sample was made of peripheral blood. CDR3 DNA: TGTGCCATCAGTGCAGGGGGCCGGGTCACTGAAGCTTTCTTT. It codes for CAISAGGRVTEAFF.